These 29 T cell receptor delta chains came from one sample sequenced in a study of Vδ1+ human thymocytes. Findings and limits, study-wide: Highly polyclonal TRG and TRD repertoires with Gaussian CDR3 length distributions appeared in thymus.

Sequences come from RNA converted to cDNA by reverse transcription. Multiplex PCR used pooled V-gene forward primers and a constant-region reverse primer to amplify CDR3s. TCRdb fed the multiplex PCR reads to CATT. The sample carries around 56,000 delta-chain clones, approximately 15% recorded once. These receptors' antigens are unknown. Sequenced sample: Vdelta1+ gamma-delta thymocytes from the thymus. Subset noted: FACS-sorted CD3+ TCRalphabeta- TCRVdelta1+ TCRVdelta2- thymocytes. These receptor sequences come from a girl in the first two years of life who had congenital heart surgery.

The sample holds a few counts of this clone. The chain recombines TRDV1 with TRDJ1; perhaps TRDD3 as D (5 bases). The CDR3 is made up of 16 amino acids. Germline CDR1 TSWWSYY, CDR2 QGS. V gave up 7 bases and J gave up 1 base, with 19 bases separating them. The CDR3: CALALIVTGGTDKLIF. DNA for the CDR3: TGTGCTCTTGCCCTAATCGTTACGGGGGGCACCGATAAACTCATCTTT.

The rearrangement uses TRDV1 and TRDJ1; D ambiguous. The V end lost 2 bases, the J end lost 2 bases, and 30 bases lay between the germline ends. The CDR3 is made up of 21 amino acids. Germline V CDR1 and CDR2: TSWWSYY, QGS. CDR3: CALGEAPRPTPYRRVTDKLIF. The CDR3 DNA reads TGTGCTCTTGGGGAAGCCCCCAGGCCAACCCCGTACCGGAGGGTGACCGATAAACTCATCTTT.

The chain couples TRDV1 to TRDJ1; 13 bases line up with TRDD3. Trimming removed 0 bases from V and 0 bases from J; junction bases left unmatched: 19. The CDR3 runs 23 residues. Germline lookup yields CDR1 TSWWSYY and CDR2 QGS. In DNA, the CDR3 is TGTGCTCTTGGGGAACTAGGTACTCGAATCGTACTGGGGGATACGCCGCACACCGATAAACTCATCTTT. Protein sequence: CALGELGTRIVLGDTPHTDKLIF.

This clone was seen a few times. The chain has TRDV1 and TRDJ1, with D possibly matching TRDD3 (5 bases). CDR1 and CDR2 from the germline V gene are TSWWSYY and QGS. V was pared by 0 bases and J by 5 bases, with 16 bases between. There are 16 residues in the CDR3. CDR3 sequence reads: CALGELGSRGGDKLIF. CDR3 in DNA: TGTGCTCTTGGGGAACTAGGGTCCCGAGGGGGTGATAAACTCATCTTT.

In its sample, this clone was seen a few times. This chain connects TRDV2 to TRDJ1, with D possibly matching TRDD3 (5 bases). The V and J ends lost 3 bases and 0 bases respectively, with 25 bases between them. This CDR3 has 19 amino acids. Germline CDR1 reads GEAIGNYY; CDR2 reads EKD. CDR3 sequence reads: CACDRLDRGLGQDTDKLIF. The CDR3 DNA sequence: TGTGCCTGTGACCGCCTAGATCGGGGGCTCGGCCAGGACACCGATAAACTCATCTTT.

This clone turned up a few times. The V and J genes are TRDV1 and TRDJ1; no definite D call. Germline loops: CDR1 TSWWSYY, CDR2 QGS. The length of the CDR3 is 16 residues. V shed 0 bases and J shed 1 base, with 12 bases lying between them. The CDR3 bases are TGTGCTCTTGGGGAACTTCGACACAGACCCACCGATAAACTCATCTTT. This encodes CALGELRHRPTDKLIF.

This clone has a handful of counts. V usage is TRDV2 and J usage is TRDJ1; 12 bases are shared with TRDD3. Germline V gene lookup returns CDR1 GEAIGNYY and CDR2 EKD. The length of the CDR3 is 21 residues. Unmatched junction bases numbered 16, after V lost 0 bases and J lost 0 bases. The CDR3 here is CACDTGPTPYWGIQYTDKLIF. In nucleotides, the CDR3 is TGTGCCTGTGACACCGGGCCTACCCCGTACTGGGGGATACAGTACACCGATAAACTCATCTTT.

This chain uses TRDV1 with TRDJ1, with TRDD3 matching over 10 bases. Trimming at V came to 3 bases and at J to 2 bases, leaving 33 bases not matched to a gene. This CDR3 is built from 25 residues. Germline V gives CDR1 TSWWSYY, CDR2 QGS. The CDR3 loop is CALGEKRFLRGGGGYPPILTDKLIF. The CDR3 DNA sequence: TGTGCTCTTGGGGAGAAAAGATTCCTACGGGGAGGTGGGGGATACCCCCCGATACTAACCGATAAACTCATCTTT.

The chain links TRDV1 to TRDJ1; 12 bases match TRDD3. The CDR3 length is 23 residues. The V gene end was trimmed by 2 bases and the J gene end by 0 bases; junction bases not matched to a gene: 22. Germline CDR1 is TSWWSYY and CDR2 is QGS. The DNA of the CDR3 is TGTGCTCTTGGGGAAGGCCCTACGCCCTACTGGGGGATACTCCGACTGTACACCGATAAACTCATCTTT. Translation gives CALGEGPTPYWGILRLYTDKLIF.

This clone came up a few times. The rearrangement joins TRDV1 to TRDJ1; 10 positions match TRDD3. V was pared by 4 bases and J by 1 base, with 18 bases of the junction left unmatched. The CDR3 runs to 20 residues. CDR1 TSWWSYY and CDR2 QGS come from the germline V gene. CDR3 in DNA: TGTGCTCTTGGGGGCTCCCTTACTGGGGGATCGATCAGTGGCACCGATAAACTCATCTTT. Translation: CALGGSLTGGSISGTDKLIF.

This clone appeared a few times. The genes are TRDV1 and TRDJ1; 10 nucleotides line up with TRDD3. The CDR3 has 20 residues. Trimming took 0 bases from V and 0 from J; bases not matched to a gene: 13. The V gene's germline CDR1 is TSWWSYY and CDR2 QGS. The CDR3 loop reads CALGELSLDWGMLYTDKLIF. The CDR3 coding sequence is TGTGCTCTTGGGGAACTTTCCTTAGACTGGGGGATGCTGTACACCGATAAACTCATCTTT.

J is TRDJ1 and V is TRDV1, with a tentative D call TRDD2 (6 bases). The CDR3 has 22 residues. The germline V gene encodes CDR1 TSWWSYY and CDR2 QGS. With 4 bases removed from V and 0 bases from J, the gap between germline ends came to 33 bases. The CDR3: CALGGSSTSPSGLGSYTDKLIF. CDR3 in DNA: TGTGCTCTTGGGGGCTCCTCCACGTCACCTTCCGGCCTCGGTTCGTACACCGATAAACTCATCTTT.

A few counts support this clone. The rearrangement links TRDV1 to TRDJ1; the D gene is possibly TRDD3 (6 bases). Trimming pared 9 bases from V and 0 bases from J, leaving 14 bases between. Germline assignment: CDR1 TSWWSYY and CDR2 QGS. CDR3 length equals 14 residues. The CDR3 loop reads CALLGGSYTDKLIF. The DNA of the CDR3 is TGTGCTCTCTTGGGGGGCTCGTACACCGATAAACTCATCTTT.

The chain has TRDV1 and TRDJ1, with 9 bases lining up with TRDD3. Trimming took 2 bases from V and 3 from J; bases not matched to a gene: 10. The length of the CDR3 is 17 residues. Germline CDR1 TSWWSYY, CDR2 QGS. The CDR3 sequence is CALGEVSVLGDPDKLIF. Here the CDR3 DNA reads TGTGCTCTTGGGGAAGTGAGTGTACTGGGGGACCCCGATAAACTCATCTTT.

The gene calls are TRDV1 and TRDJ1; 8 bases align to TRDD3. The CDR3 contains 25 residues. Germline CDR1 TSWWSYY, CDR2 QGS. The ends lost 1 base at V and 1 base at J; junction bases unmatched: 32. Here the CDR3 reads CALGEPSSLWVTEGYVTGPTDKLIF. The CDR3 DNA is TGTGCTCTTGGGGAACCTTCCTCATTGTGGGTCACTGAGGGATACGTTACGGGCCCCACCGATAAACTCATCTTT.

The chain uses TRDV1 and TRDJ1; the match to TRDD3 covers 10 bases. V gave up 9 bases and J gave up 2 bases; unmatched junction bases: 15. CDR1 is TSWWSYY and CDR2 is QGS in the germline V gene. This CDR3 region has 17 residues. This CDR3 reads CALQFCTGGLDTDKLIF. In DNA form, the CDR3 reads TGTGCTCTACAATTTTGTACTGGGGGATTAGATACCGATAAACTCATCTTT.

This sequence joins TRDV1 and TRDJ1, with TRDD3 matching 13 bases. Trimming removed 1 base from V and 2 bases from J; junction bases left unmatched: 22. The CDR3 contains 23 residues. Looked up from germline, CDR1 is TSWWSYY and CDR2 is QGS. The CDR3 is CALGEHRPTYLVLGDTQTDKLIF. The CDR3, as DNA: TGTGCTCTTGGGGAACATAGACCTACATACCTAGTACTGGGGGATACGCAAACCGATAAACTCATCTTT.

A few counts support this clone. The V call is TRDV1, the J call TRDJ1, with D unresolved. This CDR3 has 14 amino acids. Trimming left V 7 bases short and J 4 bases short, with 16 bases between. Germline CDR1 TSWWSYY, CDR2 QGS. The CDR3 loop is CALAIATGGDKLIF. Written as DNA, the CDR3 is TGTGCTCTTGCGATTGCTACCGGTGGCGATAAACTCATCTTT.

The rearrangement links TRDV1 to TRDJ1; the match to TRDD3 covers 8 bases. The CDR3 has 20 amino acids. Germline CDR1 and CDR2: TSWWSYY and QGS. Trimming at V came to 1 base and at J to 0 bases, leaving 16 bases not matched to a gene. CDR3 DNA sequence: TGTGCTCTTGGGGAACCCAACTTCCCGGGATACGTAAGGTACACCGATAAACTCATCTTT. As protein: CALGEPNFPGYVRYTDKLIF.

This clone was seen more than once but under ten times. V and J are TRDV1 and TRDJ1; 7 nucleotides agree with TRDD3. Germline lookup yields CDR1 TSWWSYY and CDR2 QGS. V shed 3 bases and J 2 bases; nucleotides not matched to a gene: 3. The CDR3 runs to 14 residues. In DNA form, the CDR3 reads TGTGCTCTTGGGGAGTGGGGGGATACCGATAAACTCATCTTT. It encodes CALGEWGDTDKLIF.

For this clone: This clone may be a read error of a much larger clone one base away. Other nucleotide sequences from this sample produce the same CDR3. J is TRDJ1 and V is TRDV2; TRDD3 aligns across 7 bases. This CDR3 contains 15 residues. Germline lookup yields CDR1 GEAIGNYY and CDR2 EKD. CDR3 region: CACDRYWGWTDKLIF. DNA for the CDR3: TGTGCCTGTGACCGGTACTGGGGATGGACCGATAAGCTCATCTTT.

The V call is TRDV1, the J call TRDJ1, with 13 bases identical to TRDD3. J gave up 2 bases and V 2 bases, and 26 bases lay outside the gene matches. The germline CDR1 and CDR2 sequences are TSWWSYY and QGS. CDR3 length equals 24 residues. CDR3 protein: CALGELRGSYSVTGGYAGTDKLIF. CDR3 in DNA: TGTGCTCTTGGGGAATTACGAGGATCCTACTCGGTTACTGGGGGATACGCCGGGACCGATAAACTCATCTTT.

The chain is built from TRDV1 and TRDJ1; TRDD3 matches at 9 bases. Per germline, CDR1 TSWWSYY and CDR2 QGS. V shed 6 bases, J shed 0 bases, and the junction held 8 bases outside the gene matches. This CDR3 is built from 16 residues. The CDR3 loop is CALGRLGDFYTDKLIF. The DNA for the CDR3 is TGTGCTCTTGGTCGACTGGGGGACTTTTACACCGATAAACTCATCTTT.

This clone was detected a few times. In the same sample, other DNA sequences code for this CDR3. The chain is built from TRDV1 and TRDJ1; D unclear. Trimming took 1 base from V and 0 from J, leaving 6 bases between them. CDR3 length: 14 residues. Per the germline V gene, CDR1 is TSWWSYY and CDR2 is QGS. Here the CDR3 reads CALGEPRYTDKLIF. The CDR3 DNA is TGTGCTCTTGGGGAACCCAGATACACCGATAAACTCATCTTT.

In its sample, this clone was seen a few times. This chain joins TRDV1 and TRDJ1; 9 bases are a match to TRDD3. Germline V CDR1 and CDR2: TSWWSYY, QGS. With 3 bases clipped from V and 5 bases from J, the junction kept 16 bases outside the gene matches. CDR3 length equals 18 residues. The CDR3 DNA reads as TGTGCTCTTGGGGACGAAATTGCTGGGGGATTTATGGGAGATAAACTCATCTTT. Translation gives CALGDEIAGGFMGDKLIF.

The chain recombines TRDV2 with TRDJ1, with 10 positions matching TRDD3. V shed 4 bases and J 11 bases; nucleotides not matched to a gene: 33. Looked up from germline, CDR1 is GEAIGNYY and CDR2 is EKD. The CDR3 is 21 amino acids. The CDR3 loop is CACEAKTGPLGGYQRGCYLIF. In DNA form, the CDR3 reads TGTGCCTGTGAGGCTAAAACCGGCCCACTTGGGGGATACCAGCGGGGTTGCTACCTCATCTTT.

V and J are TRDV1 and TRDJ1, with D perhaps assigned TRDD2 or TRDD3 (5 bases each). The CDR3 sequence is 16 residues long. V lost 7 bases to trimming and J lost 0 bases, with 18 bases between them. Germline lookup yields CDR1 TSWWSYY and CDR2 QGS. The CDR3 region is CALEPSVGGDTDKLIF. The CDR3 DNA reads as TGTGCTCTTGAACCTTCAGTCGGTGGGGACACCGATAAACTCATCTTT.

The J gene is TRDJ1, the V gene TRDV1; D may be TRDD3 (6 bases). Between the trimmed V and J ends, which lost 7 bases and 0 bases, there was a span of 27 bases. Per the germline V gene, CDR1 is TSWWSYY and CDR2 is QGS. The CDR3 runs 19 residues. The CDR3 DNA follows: TGTGCTCTTGAGGCATACCCGTACGGGCTGGGGACCTACACCGATAAACTCATCTTT. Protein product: CALEAYPYGLGTYTDKLIF.

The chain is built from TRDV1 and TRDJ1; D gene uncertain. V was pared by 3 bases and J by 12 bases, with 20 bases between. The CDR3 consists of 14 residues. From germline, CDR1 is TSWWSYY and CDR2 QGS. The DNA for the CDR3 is TGTGCTCTTGGGGAGGGGTGGGTTCAGGCAGCCGTCATCTTT. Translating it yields CALGEGWVQAAVIF.